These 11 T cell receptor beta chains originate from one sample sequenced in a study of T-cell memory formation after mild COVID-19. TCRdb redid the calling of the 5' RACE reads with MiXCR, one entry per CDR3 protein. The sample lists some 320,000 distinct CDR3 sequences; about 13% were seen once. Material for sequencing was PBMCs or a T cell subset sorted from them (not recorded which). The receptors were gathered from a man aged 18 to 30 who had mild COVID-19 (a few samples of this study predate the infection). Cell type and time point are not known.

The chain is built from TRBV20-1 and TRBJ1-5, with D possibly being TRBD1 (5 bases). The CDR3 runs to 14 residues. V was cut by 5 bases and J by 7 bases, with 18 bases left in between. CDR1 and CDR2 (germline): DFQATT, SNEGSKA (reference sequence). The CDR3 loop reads CSARHGDYGQPQHF. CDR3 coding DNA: TGCAGTGCTCGACACGGGGACTATGGGCAGCCCCAGCATTTT.

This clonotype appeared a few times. The CDR3: CASSPPDLGGLQYF. The CDR3 DNA reads as TGTGCCAGCTCACCGCCCGACCTAGGGGGTTTGCAGTACTTC. This rearrangement joins TRBV18 to TRBJ2-7, with a possible D match to TRBD1 (6 bases). The V gene lost 3 bases and the J gene lost 9 bases, with 18 bases spanning the gap. The CDR3 loop spans 14 amino acids. Germline-derived CDR1 and CDR2 are KGHSH and LQKENI.

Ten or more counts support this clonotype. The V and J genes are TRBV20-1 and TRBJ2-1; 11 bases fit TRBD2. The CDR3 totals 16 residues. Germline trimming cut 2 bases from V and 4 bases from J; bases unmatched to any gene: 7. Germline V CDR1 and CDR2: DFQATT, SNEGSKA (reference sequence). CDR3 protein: CSARPVTSGGYNEQFF. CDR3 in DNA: TGCAGTGCTAGACCAGTTACTAGCGGGGGATACAATGAGCAGTTCTTC.

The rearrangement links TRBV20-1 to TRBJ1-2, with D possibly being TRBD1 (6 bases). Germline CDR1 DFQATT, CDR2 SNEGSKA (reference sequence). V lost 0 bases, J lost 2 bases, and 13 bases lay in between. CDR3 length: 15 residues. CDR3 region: CSARERGGANYGYTF. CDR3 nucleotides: TGCAGTGCTAGAGAGCGGGGGGGCGCGAACTATGGCTACACCTTC.

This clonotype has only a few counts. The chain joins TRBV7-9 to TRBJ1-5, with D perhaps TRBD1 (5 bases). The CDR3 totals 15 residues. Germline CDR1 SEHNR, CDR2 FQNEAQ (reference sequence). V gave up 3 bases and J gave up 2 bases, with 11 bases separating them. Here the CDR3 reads CASSLGGDGNQPQHF. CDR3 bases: TGTGCCAGCAGCTTGGGGGGAGACGGCAATCAGCCCCAGCATTTT.

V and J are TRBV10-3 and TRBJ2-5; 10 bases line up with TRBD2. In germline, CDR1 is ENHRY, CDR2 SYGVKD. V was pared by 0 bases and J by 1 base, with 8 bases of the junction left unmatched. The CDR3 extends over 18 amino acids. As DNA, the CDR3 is TGTGCCATCAGTGAGTCGCTAGCGGGGGCAATCGTCCAAGAGACCCAGTACTTC. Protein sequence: CAISESLAGAIVQETQYF.

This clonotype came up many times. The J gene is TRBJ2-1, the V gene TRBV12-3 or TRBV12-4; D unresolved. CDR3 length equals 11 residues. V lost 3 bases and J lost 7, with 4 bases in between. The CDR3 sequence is CASSFRNEQFF. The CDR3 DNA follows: TGTGCCAGCAGTTTTAGGAATGAGCAGTTCTTC.

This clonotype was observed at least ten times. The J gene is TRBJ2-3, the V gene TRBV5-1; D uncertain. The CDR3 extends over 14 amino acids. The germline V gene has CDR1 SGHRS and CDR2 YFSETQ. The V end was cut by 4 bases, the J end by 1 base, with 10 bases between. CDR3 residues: CASSPNQGTDTQYF. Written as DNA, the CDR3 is TGCGCCAGCAGCCCTAACCAAGGCACAGATACGCAGTATTTT.

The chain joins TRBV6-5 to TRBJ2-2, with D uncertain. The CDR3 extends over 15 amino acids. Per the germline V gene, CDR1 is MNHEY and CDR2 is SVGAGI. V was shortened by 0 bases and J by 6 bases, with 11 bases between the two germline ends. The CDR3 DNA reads TGTGCCAGCAGTTACTCGAAAAAAAGGTCCGGGGAGCTGTTTTTT. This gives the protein CASSYSKKRSGELFF.

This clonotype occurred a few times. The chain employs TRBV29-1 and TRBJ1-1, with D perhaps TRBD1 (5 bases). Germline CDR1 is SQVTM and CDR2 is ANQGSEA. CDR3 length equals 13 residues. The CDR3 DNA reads TGCAGTGCCCTTTGGGGGGGGAACACTGAAGCTTTCTTT. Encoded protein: CSALWGGNTEAFF.

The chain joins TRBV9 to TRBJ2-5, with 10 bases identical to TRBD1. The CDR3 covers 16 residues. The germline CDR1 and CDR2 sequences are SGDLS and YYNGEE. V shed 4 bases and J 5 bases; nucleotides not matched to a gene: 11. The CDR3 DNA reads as TGTGCCAGCAGCACCAGAGACAGGGGGCCGGGTGAGACCCAGTACTTC. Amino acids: CASSTRDRGPGETQYF.